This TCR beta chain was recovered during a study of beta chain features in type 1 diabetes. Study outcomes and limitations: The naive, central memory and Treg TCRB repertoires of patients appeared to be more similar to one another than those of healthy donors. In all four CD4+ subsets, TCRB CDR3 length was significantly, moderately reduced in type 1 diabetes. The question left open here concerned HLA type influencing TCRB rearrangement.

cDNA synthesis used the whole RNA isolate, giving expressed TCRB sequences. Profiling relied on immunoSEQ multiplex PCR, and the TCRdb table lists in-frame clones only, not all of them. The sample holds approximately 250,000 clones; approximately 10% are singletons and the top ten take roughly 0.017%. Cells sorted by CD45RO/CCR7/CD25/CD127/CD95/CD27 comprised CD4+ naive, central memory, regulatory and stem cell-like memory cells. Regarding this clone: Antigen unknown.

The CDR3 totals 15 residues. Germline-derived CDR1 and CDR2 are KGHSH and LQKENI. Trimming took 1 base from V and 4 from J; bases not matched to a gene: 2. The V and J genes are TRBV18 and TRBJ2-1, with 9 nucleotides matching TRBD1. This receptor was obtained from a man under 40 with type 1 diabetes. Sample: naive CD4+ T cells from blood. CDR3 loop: CASSPRTGEYNEQFF. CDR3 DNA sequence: TGTGCCAGCTCACCACGGACAGGGGAATACAATGAGCAGTTCTTC.